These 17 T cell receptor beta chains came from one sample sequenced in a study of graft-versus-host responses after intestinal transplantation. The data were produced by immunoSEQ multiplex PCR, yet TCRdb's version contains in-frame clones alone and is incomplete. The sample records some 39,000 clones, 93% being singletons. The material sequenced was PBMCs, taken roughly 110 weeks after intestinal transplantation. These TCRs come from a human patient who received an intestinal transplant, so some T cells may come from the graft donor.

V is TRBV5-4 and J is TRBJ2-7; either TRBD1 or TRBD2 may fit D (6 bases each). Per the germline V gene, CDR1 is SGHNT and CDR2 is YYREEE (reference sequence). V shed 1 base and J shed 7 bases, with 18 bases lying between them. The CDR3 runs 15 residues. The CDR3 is CASSLSGARPREQYF. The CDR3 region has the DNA TGTGCCAGCAGCTTGTCGGGGGCCCGGCCTCGGGAGCAGTACTTC.

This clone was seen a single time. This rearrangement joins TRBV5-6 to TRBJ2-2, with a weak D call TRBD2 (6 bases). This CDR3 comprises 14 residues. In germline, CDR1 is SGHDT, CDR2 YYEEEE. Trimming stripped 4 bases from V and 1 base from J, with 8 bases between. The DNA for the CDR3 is TGTGCCAGCAGCCTGGGACTGAACACCGGGGAGCTGTTTTTT. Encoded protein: CASSLGLNTGELFF.

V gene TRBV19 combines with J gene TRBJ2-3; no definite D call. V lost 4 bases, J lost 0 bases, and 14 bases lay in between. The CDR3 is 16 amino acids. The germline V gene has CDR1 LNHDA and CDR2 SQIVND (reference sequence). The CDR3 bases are TGTGCCAGTAGTACCGAGCTTGATACGAGCACAGATACGCAGTATTTT. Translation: CASSTELDTSTDTQYF.

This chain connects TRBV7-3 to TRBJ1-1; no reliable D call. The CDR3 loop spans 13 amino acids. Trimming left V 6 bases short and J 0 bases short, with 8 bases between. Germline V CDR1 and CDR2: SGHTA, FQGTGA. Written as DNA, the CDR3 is TGTGCCAGCAGTTACTTAGTGAACACTGAAGCTTTCTTT. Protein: CASSYLVNTEAFF.

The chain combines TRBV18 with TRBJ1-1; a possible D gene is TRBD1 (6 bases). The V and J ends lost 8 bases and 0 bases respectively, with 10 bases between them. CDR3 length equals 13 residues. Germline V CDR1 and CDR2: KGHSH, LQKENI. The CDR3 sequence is CASLDSLNTEAFF. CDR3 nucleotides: TGTGCCAGCCTGGACAGCCTGAACACTGAAGCTTTCTTT.

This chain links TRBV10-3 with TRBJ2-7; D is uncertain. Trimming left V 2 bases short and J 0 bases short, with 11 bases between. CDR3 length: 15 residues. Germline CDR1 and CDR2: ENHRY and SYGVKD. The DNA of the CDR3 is TGTGCCATCAGTGAGCCCCCGGAAAACTCCTACGAGCAGTACTTC. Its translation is CAISEPPENSYEQYF.

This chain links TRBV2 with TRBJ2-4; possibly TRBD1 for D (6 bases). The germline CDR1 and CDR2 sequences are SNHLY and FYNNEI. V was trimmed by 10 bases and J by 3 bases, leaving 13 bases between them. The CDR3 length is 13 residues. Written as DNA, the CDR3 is TGTGCCACCGTCGGGGACAACAAAAACATTCAGTACTTC. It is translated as CATVGDNKNIQYF.

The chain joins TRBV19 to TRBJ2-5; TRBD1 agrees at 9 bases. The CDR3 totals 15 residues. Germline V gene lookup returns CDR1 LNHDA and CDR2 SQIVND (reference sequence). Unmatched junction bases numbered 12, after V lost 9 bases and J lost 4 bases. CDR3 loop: CASRSKGQGVETQYF. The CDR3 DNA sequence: TGTGCCAGCCGCTCTAAGGGACAGGGAGTAGAGACCCAGTACTTC. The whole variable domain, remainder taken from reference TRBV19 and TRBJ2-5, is DGGITQSPKYLFRKEGQNVTLSCEQNLNHDAMYWYRQDPGQGLRLIYYSQIVNDFQKGDIAEGYSVSREKKESFPLTVTSAQKNPTAFYLCASRSKGQGVETQYFGPGTRLLVL.

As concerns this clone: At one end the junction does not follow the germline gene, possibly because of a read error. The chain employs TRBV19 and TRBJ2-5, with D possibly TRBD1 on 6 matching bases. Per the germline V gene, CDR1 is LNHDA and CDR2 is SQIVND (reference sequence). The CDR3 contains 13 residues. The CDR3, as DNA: TGTGCCAGTAGTTTAGACAGGAGGCAGACCCAGTACTTC. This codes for CASSLDRRQTQYF. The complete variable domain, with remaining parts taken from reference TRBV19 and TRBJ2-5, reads DGGITQSPKYLFRKEGQNVTLSCEQNLNHDAMYWYRQDPGQGLRLIYYSQIVNDFQKGDIAEGYSVSREKKESFPLTVTSAQKNPTAFYLCASSLDRRQTQYFGPGTRLLVL.

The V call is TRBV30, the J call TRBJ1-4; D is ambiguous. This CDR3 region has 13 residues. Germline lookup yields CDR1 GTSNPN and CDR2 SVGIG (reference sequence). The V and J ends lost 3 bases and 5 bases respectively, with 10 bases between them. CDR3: CAWSLPGNEKLFF. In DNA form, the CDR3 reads TGTGCCTGGAGCCTACCGGGGAATGAAAAACTGTTTTTT.

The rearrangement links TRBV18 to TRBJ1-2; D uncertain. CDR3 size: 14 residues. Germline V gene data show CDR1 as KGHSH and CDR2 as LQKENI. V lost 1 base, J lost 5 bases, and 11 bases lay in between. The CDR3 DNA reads TGTGCCAGCTCACCACAGGCCAAATTATATGGCTACACCTTC. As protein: CASSPQAKLYGYTF.

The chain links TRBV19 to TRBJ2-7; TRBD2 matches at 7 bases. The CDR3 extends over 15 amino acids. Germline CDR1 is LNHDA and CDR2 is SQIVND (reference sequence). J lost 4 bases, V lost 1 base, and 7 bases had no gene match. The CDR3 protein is CASSIAGGFRYEQYF. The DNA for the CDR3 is TGTGCCAGTAGTATAGCGGGGGGATTCCGATACGAGCAGTACTTC. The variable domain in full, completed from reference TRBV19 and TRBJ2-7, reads DGGITQSPKYLFRKEGQNVTLSCEQNLNHDAMYWYRQDPGQGLRLIYYSQIVNDFQKGDIAEGYSVSREKKESFPLTVTSAQKNPTAFYLCASSIAGGFRYEQYFGPGTRLTVT.

CDR3 bases: TGTGCCAGCAGCCGCTCCGCGGGAGTAGGCTACAATGAGCAGTTCTTC. Translation: CASSRSAGVGYNEQFF. The gene calls are TRBV7-9 and TRBJ2-1; TRBD2 agrees at 7 bases. The CDR3 has 16 residues. Trimming took 5 bases from V and 3 from J; bases not matched to a gene: 10. Germline V gene sequence: CDR1 SEHNR, CDR2 FQNEAQ (reference sequence). Supplemented by reference TRBV7-9 and TRBJ2-1, the full variable domain reads DTGVSQNPRHKITKRGQNVTFRCDPISEHNRLYWYRQTLGQGPEFLTYFQNEAQLEKSRLLSDRFSAERPKGSFSTLEIQRTEQGDSAMYLCASSRSAGVGYNEQFFGPGTRLTVL.

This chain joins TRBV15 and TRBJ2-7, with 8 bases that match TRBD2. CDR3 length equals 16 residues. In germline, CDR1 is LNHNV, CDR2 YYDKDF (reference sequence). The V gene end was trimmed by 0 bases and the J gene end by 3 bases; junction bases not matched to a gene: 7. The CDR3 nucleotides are TGTGCCACCAGCAGAGATCGGCGGGAGGCCGTCTACGAGCAGTACTTC. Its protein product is CATSRDRREAVYEQYF.

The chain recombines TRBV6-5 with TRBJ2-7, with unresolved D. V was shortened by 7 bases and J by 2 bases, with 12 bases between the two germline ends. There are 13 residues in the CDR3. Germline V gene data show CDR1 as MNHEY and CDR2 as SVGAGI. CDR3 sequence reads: CASTPRDPYEQYF. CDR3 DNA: TGTGCCAGCACCCCCCGAGACCCCTACGAGCAGTACTTC.

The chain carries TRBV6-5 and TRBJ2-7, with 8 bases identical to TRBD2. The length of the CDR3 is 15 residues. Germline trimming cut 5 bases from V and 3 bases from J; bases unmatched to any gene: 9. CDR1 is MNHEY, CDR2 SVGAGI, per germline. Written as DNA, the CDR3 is TGTGCCAGCAGTCCTCGGGCGGGGGGTGGCTACGAGCAGTACTTC. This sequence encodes CASSPRAGGGYEQYF.

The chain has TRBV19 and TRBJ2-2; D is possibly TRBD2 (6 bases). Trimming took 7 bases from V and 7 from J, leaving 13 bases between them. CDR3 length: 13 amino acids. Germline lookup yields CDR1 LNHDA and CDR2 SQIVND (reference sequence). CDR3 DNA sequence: TGTGCCAGTACCCCCTGGGGGGACGGGGAGCTGTTTTTT. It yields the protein CASTPWGDGELFF.